Listed here are 31 T cell receptor beta chains from one sample, sequenced in a study of sequential checkpoint blockade in melanoma. Sequencing used immunoSEQ multiplex PCR; TCRdb keeps in-frame clones, though not all of them. The profile shows 17,000 or so clones, 60% to 80% of them singletons. Regarding treatment: randomized to nivolumab then ipilimumab (arm A) or the reverse (arm B). The sequences come from CD8+ T cells sorted from blood (inferred from file names), collected from a patient given nivolumab and ipilimumab in sequence. These receptors all come from a human donor with melanoma.

V and J are TRBV29-1 and TRBJ2-2; TRBD1 matches at 7 bases. The V gene's germline CDR1 is SQVTM and CDR2 ANQGSEA. This CDR3 is 16 amino acids long. The ends lost 5 bases at V and 3 bases at J; junction bases unmatched: 12. For the CDR3, the DNA is TGCAGCGTTCTAAAGCCGGACAGGACCTACACCGGGGAGCTGTTTTTT. Protein: CSVLKPDRTYTGELFF.

This chain links TRBV21-1 with TRBJ1-5. TRBV21-1 is noted as a pseudogene. The CDR3 has 17 amino acids. DNA of the CDR3: TGTGCCAGCAGGCGGCCGTTAGCACATTGGCATCATCAGCCCCAGCATTTT. Amino acids: CASRRPLAHWHHQPQHF.

The chain employs TRBV7-6 and TRBJ2-7; 11 bases are shared with TRBD1. The V segment lost 5 bases and the J segment 0 bases; nucleotides outside the gene matches: 3. This CDR3 spans 15 amino acids. In germline, CDR1 is SGHVS, CDR2 FNYEAQ. The DNA of the CDR3 is TGTGCCAGCAGCCGCGGGACAGGGGGCTCCTACGAGCAGTACTTC. Its protein is CASSRGTGGSYEQYF. The full variable domain, its missing parts supplied by reference TRBV7-6 and TRBJ2-7, is GAGVSQSPRYKVTKRGQDVALRCDPISGHVSLYWYRQALGQGPEFLTYFNYEAQQDKSGLPNDRFSAERPEGSISTLTIQRTEQRDSAMYRCASSRGTGGSYEQYFGPGTRLTVT.

The genes are TRBV7-8 and TRBJ2-7; TRBD1 matches 11 bases. The germline CDR1 and CDR2 sequences are SGHVS and FQNEAQ. V was clipped by 5 bases and J by 0 bases; unmatched bases: 6. The CDR3 spans 16 residues. The DNA of the CDR3 is TGTGCCAGCAGCCTGGCCGGGACAGGGGGCTCCTACGAGCAGTACTTC. Amino acid sequence: CASSLAGTGGSYEQYF.

The V call is TRBV7-9, the J call TRBJ1-4, with D tentatively TRBD1 (5 bases). In germline, CDR1 is SEHNR, CDR2 FQNEAQ (reference sequence). V was shortened by 1 base and J by 5 bases, with 20 bases between the two germline ends. The CDR3 loop spans 18 amino acids. In nucleotides, the CDR3 is TGTGCCAGCAGCTTAGTCGGTGGTGGAGCAGGACAAAATGAAAAACTGTTTTTT. Its translation: CASSLVGGGAGQNEKLFF.

The rearrangement joins TRBV4-1 to TRBJ1-5; D ambiguous. This CDR3 has 17 amino acids. Germline CDR1 reads MGHRA; CDR2 reads YSYEKL. Trimming stripped 1 base from V and 3 bases from J, with 16 bases between. This chain's CDR3 is CASSQGDGGSSNQPQHF. CDR3 bases: TGCGCCAGCAGCCAAGGGGATGGAGGGAGTTCCAATCAGCCCCAGCATTTT.

CDR3 in amino acids: CASSLQGVKDEQFF. CDR3 bases: TGTGCCAGCAGTTTGCAGGGGGTAAAGGATGAGCAGTTCTTC. This chain joins TRBV27 and TRBJ2-1, with 7 bases that match TRBD1. The CDR3 has 14 residues. The ends lost 3 bases at V and 8 bases at J; junction bases unmatched: 7. The germline V gene encodes CDR1 MNHEY and CDR2 SMNVEV (reference sequence).

The genes are TRBV6-1 and TRBJ1-2, with no clear D. CDR3 length: 12 amino acids. With 3 bases removed from V and 1 base from J, the gap between germline ends came to 3 bases. Per the germline V gene, CDR1 is MNHNS and CDR2 is SASEGT. The CDR3 DNA sequence: TGTGCCAGCAGTGACAGTAACTATGGCTACACCTTC. It encodes CASSDSNYGYTF.

CDR3 loop: CASSEARQGPTTNEKLFF. In nucleotides, the CDR3 is TGTGCCAGCAGTGAAGCCCGACAGGGGCCCACAACTAATGAAAAACTGTTTTTT. The V gene is TRBV2, the J gene TRBJ1-4; 8 nucleotides agree with TRBD1. Germline-derived CDR1 and CDR2 are SNHLY and FYNNEI. The CDR3 is 18 residues long. The V and J ends lost 0 bases and 0 bases, in that order; junction bases with no gene match: 6.

J is TRBJ1-1 and V is TRBV2; 10 bases are a match to TRBD1. The CDR3 is made up of 17 amino acids. Germline values: CDR1 SNHLY, CDR2 FYNNEI. V lost 5 bases, J lost 2 bases, and 11 bases stayed unmatched. CDR3 bases: TGTGCCAGCAGTTTCGGGACAGGGGTTTCGTATAACACTGAAGCTTTCTTT. It is translated as CASSFGTGVSYNTEAFF.

This clone was counted between two and nine times. This chain links TRBV6-5 with TRBJ1-2; D call uncertain. CDR3 length equals 13 residues. Trimming removed 4 bases from V and 0 bases from J, with 6 bases in between. CDR1 and CDR2 (germline): MNHEY, SVGAGI. The CDR3 spells CASSSHPNYGYTF. The CDR3 region has the DNA TGTGCCAGCAGTTCCCATCCTAACTATGGCTACACCTTC.

The chain employs TRBV6-5 and TRBJ1-1; 8 bases map to TRBD1. The CDR3 loop spans 14 amino acids. In germline, CDR1 is MNHEY, CDR2 SVGAGI. J was trimmed by 4 bases and V by 3 bases; bases with no gene match: 4. The CDR3 loop reads CASSYSDRGTEAFF. The CDR3 region has the DNA TGTGCCAGCAGTTATTCAGACAGGGGCACTGAAGCTTTCTTT.

The chain uses TRBV7-6 and TRBJ1-1, with TRBD1 identical over 11 bases. J was trimmed by 5 bases and V by 1 base; bases with no gene match: 3. From germline, CDR1 is SGHVS and CDR2 FNYEAQ. CDR3 length: 15 residues. The CDR3 spells CASSLDGTGGTEAFF. DNA of the CDR3: TGTGCCAGCAGCTTAGATGGGACAGGGGGTACTGAAGCTTTCTTT.

The chain uses TRBV5-4 and TRBJ1-2; 8 nucleotides match TRBD1. Germline loops: CDR1 SGHNT, CDR2 YYREEE (reference sequence). V trimming: 5 bases; J trimming: 5 bases; junction bases outside the gene matches: 8. The CDR3 is made up of 14 amino acids. The CDR3 reads CASSEDRGAYGYTF. CDR3 sequence (DNA): TGTGCCAGCAGTGAAGACAGGGGCGCATATGGCTACACCTTC.

The chain links TRBV5-4 to TRBJ1-2; a weak D match, TRBD1 (5 bases). Germline CDR1 SGHNT, CDR2 YYREEE (reference sequence). The CDR3 spans 12 residues. The V gene lost 6 bases and the J gene lost 7 bases, with 13 bases spanning the gap. The CDR3 region has the DNA TGTGCCAGCACTCAGGGAGGCTCTGGCTACACCTTC. Residues: CASTQGGSGYTF.

The V gene is TRBV19, the J gene TRBJ1-1, with a weak D call TRBD1 (6 bases). V shed 1 base and J shed 0 bases, with 12 bases lying between them. Germline V gives CDR1 LNHDA, CDR2 SQIVND (reference sequence). This CDR3 is built from 16 residues. The CDR3 nucleotides are TGTGCCAGTAGTATAGCCGGGGGGGACATGAACACTGAAGCTTTCTTT. Translation: CASSIAGGDMNTEAFF.

The table lists this clone with a few counts. This chain uses TRBV7-9 with TRBJ1-4; TRBD1 might be the D (5 bases). V gave up 6 bases and J gave up 7 bases, with 18 bases separating them. This CDR3 has 15 amino acids. Germline V gives CDR1 SEHNR, CDR2 FQNEAQ (reference sequence). The CDR3 protein is CASRGQDQTGEKLFF. The CDR3 DNA reads TGTGCCAGCAGGGGGCAGGACCAAACGGGTGAAAAACTGTTTTTT.

This sequence joins TRBV28 and TRBJ1-3; tentative D call: TRBD1 (6 bases). The germline CDR1 and CDR2 sequences are MDHEN and SYDVKM. This CDR3 is 16 amino acids long. V lost 5 bases, J lost 2 bases, and 16 bases lay in between. The CDR3 sequence: CASSLPSGGPGNTIYF. The CDR3 region has the DNA TGTGCCAGCAGTCTCCCCTCGGGGGGCCCTGGAAACACCATATATTTT.

The rearrangement links TRBV15 to TRBJ2-7; 12 bases line up with TRBD1. The CDR3 length is 15 residues. CDR1 is LNHNV, CDR2 YYDKDF, per germline (reference sequence). V shed 5 bases, J shed 2 bases, and the junction held 4 bases outside the gene matches. DNA for the CDR3: TGTGCCACCAGCCACCGGGACAGGGGGCCCTACGAGCAGTACTTC. Translating it yields CATSHRDRGPYEQYF.

The rearrangement uses TRBV27 and TRBJ2-7; 11 bases are shared with TRBD2. Trimming took 5 bases from V and 4 from J; bases not matched to a gene: 7. Germline V gene data show CDR1 as MNHEY and CDR2 as SMNVEV (reference sequence). CDR3 length: 15 amino acids. The CDR3 DNA is TGTGCCAGCAGTCTAAGACTAGCGGGAAATTACGAGCAGTACTTC. Its translation: CASSLRLAGNYEQYF.

The chain is built from TRBV2 and TRBJ2-7; TRBD1 matches 8 bases. The CDR3 runs to 16 residues. CDR1 SNHLY and CDR2 FYNNEI come from the germline V gene. With 4 bases clipped from V and 2 bases from J, the junction kept 10 bases outside the gene matches. The CDR3 nucleotides read TGTGCCAGCAGTGGAGATGGACAGGGAAGCACCTACGAGCAGTACTTC. Translating it yields CASSGDGQGSTYEQYF.

This sequence joins TRBV19 and TRBJ2-7; a weak D match, TRBD2 (6 bases). Germline-derived CDR1 and CDR2 are LNHDA and SQIVND (reference sequence). The CDR3 runs 14 residues. V was cut by 4 bases and J by 1 base, with 11 bases left in between. CDR3 DNA: TGTGCCAGTAGTAGCGGGATCGGTTCCTACGAGCAGTACTTC. It is translated as CASSSGIGSYEQYF.

CDR3 DNA sequence: TGCGCCAGCAGCTCTTTTCCAGACACGAACACTGAAGCTTTCTTT. Translation gives CASSSFPDTNTEAFF. This rearrangement joins TRBV5-1 to TRBJ1-1; D is undetermined. The CDR3 runs to 15 residues. Trimming stripped 3 bases from V and 1 base from J, with 13 bases between. Germline CDR1 is SGHRS and CDR2 is YFSETQ. Together with reference TRBV5-1 and TRBJ1-1, the CDR3 gives the full variable domain: KAGVTQTPRYLIKTRGQQVTLSCSPISGHRSVSWYQQTPGQGLQFLFEYFSETQRNKGNFPGRFSGRQFSNSRSEMNVSTLELGDSALYLCASSSFPDTNTEAFFGQGTRLTVV.

This clone occurred once. The chain links TRBV7-6 to TRBJ1-1, with D possibly TRBD1 on 5 matching bases. Trimming pared 4 bases from V and 2 bases from J, leaving 8 bases between. The CDR3 spans 13 residues. Per germline, CDR1 SGHVS and CDR2 FNYEAQ. The CDR3 nucleotides are TGTGCCAGCAGCTCGGGGGTTAACACTGAAGCTTTCTTT. Translating gives CASSSGVNTEAFF. Variable domain in full (rest from reference TRBV7-6 and TRBJ1-1): GAGVSQSPRYKVTKRGQDVALRCDPISGHVSLYWYRQALGQGPEFLTYFNYEAQQDKSGLPNDRFSAERPEGSISTLTIQRTEQRDSAMYRCASSSGVNTEAFFGQGTRLTVV.

This chain uses TRBV7-8 with TRBJ2-7; D not resolved. The CDR3 has 13 amino acids. V was shortened by 6 bases and J by 7 bases, with 16 bases between the two germline ends. CDR1 and CDR2 from the germline V gene are SGHVS and FQNEAQ. CDR3: CASRSSASGEQYF. Here the CDR3 DNA reads TGTGCCAGCAGATCTAGTGCCTCTGGGGAGCAGTACTTC. Full variable domain (remainder filled in from reference TRBV7-8 and TRBJ2-7): GAGVSQSPRYKVAKRGQDVALRCDPISGHVSLFWYQQALGQGPEFLTYFQNEAQLDKSGLPSDRFFAERPEGSVSTLKIQRTQQEDSAVYLCASRSSASGEQYFGPGTRLTVT.

The rearrangement uses TRBV7-2 and TRBJ2-2; 11 bases are a match to TRBD2. CDR3 length: 16 residues. After removal of 5 bases from V and 4 bases from J, the junction contained 6 bases not matched to a gene. Looked up from germline, CDR1 is SGHTA and CDR2 is FQGNSA. CDR3 amino acids: CASSRGTSGRTGELFF. CDR3 DNA: TGTGCCAGCAGCAGAGGGACTAGCGGCCGCACCGGGGAGCTGTTTTTT.

This chain connects TRBV30 to TRBJ2-1; 8 nucleotides match TRBD2. Per germline, CDR1 GTSNPN and CDR2 SVGIG (reference sequence). V was clipped by 4 bases and J by 8 bases; unmatched bases: 13. CDR3 length: 15 amino acids. The CDR3 DNA is TGTGCCTGGATCACGCCAGCGGGGGATAGGGATGAGCAGTTCTTC. Its translation is CAWITPAGDRDEQFF. Together with reference TRBV30 and TRBJ2-1, the CDR3 gives the full variable domain: SQTIHQWPATLVQPVGSPLSLECTVEGTSNPNLYWYRQAAGRGLQLLFYSVGIGQISSEVPQNLSASRPQDRQFILSSKKLLLSDSGFYLCAWITPAGDRDEQFFGPGTRLTVL.

The chain employs TRBV4-2 and TRBJ2-7; TRBD1 agrees at 9 bases. Germline assignment: CDR1 LGHNA and CDR2 YNFKEQ. The CDR3 covers 15 residues. With V trimmed by 0 bases and J by 3 bases, 3 bases remained unmatched. Written as DNA, the CDR3 is TGTGCCAGCAGCCAAGAGACAGGGGGGGGCTACGAGCAGTACTTC. Its translation is CASSQETGGGYEQYF.

The CDR3 reads CASSQDRGWGSYEQYF. Written as DNA, the CDR3 is TGCGCCAGCAGCCAAGATAGGGGGTGGGGTTCCTACGAGCAGTACTTC. This rearrangement joins TRBV4-3 to TRBJ2-7; possible D gene TRBD1, 6 bases. The CDR3 length is 16 residues. Germline values: CDR1 LGHNA, CDR2 YSLEER. V lost 0 bases to trimming and J lost 1 base, with 13 bases between them.

The rearrangement links TRBV11-1 to TRBJ2-7; 8 bases are a match to TRBD1. This CDR3 region has 14 residues. Germline V lookup: CDR1 SGHAT, CDR2 FQDESV (reference sequence). The V gene end was trimmed by 4 bases and the J gene end by 3 bases; junction bases not matched to a gene: 5. CDR3 nucleotides: TGTGCCAGCAGCTCTCAGGGGGCCGACTACGAGCAGTACTTC. This translates into CASSSQGADYEQYF.

This rearrangement joins TRBV11-2 to TRBJ2-7, with TRBD2 identical over 7 bases. V was pared by 4 bases and J by 2 bases, with 8 bases of the junction left unmatched. Germline V gene data show CDR1 as SGHAT and CDR2 as FQNNGV. The CDR3 sequence is 15 residues long. The CDR3 DNA reads TGTGCCAGCAGCTCCTCTAGCGGCCGGGCCTACGAGCAGTACTTC. This translates into CASSSSSGRAYEQYF.